This TCR beta chain was obtained from a study of T cell responses to AZD1222 COVID-19 vaccine. The repertoire was sequenced with immunoSEQ multiplex PCR; TCRdb's copy has only in-frame clones and lacks some. Of 120,000 or so clones in the sample, about nine tenths were seen once. The input for sequencing was peripheral blood, taken 28 days after the second AZD1222 dose. This clonotype was obtained from an adult who received the AZD1222 COVID-19 vaccine.

The CDR3 spells CASGRLFYNEQFF. CDR3 DNA sequence: TGTGCCAGCGGTAGACTCTTTTACAATGAGCAGTTCTTC. This chain uses TRBV14 with TRBJ2-1; D is undetermined. Trimming took off 8 bases at V and 4 bases at J, with 12 bases between the two ends. Germline values: CDR1 SGHDN, CDR2 FVKESK. The CDR3 covers 13 residues.